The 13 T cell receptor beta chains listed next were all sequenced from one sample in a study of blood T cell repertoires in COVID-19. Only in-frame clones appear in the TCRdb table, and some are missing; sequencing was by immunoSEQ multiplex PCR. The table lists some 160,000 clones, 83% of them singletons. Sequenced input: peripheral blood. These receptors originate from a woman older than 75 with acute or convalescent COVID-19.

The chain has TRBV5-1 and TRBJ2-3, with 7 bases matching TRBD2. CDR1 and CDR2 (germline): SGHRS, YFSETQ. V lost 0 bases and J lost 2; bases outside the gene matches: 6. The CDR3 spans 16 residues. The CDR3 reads CASSLASGTFTDTQYF. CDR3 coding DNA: TGCGCCAGCAGCTTGGCAAGCGGGACTTTCACAGATACGCAGTATTTT. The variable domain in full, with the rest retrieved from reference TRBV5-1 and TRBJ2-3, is KAGVTQTPRYLIKTRGQQVTLSCSPISGHRSVSWYQQTPGQGLQFLFEYFSETQRNKGNFPGRFSGRQFSNSRSEMNVSTLELGDSALYLCASSLASGTFTDTQYFGPGTRLTVL.

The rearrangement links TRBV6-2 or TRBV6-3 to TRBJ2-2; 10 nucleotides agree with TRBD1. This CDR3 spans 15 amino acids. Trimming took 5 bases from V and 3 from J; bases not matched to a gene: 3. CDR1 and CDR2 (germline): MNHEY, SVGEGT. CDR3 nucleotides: TGTGCCAGCAGTAAGACAGGGGGCCACACCGGGGAGCTGTTTTTT. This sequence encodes CASSKTGGHTGELFF.

The CDR3: CASSRTRTSGEGGFF. CDR3 DNA: TGTGCCAGCAGTCGAACCAGGACTAGCGGGGAGGGCGGGTTCTTC. The chain uses TRBV27 and TRBJ2-1; 12 nucleotides line up with TRBD2. Germline assignment: CDR1 MNHEY and CDR2 SMNVEV (reference sequence). The ends lost 5 bases at V and 15 bases at J; junction bases unmatched: 14. The CDR3 loop spans 15 amino acids.

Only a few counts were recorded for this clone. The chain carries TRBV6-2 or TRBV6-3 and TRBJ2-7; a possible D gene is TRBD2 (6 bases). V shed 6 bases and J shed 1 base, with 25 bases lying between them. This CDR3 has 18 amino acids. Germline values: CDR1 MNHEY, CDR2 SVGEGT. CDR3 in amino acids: CASSSPGVRNSRSYEQYF. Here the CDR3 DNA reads TGTGCCAGCAGCTCTCCGGGGGTGAGGAATTCGCGTTCCTACGAGCAGTACTTC.

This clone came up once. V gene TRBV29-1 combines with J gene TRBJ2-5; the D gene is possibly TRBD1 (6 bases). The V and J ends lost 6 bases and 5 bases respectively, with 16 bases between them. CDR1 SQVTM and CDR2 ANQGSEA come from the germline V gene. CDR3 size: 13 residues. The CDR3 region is CSVSTGGQETQYF. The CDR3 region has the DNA TGCAGCGTCTCGACAGGAGGTCAGGAGACCCAGTACTTC.

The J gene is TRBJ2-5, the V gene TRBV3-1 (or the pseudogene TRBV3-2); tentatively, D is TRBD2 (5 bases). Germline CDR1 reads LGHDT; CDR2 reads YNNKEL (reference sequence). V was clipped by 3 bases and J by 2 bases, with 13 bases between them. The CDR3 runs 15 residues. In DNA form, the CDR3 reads TGTGCCAGCAGCCATAACGGGGAATCTCAAGAGACCCAGTACTTC. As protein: CASSHNGESQETQYF.

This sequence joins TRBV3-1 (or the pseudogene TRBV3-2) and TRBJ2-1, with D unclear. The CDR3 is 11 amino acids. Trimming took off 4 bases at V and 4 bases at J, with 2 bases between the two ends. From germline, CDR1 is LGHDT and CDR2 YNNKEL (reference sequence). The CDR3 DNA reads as TGTGCCAGCAGCCTATACAATGAGCAGTTCTTC. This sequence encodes CASSLYNEQFF.

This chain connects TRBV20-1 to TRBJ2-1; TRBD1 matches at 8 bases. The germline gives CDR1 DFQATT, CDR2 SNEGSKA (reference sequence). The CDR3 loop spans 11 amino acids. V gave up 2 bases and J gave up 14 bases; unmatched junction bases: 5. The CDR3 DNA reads TGCAGTGCTAGACCGTCGGACAGGGAGTTCTTC. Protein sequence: CSARPSDREFF.

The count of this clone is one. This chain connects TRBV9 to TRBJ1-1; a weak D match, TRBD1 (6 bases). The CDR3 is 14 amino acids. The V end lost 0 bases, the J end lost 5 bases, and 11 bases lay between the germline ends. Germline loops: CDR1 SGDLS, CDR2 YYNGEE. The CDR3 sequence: CASSVVQGGTEAFF. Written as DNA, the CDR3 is TGTGCCAGCAGCGTAGTACAGGGTGGAACTGAAGCTTTCTTT.

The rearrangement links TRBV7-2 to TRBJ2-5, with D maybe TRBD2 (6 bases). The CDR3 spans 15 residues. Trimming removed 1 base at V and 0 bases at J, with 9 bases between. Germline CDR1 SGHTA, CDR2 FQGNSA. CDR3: CASSLEGGNQETQYF. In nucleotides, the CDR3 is TGTGCCAGCAGCTTAGAGGGCGGGAACCAAGAGACCCAGTACTTC.

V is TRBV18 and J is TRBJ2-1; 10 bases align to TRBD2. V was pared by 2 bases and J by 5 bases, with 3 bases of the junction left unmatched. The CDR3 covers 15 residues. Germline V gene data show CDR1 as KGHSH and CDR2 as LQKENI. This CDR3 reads CASSPTLAGDNEQFF. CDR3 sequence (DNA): TGTGCCAGCTCACCAACTCTAGCGGGGGACAATGAGCAGTTCTTC.

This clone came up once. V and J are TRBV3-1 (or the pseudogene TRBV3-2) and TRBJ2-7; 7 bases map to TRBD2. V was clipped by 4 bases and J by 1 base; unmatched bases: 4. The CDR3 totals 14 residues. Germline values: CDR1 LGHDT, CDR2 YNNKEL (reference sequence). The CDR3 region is CASSRGLGSYEQYF. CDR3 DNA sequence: TGTGCCAGCAGCCGAGGACTAGGGTCCTACGAGCAGTACTTC.

The CDR3 sequence: CASSQDGTGGEQYF. CDR3 in DNA: TGCGCCAGCAGCCAAGATGGGACAGGGGGCGAGCAGTACTTC. This chain uses TRBV4-3 with TRBJ2-7, with 11 bases identical to TRBD1. Germline V CDR1 and CDR2: LGHNA, YSLEER. Losses at the gene ends were 0 bases for V and 6 bases for J; bases not matched to a gene: 1. The CDR3 consists of 14 residues.